The clone carrying this TCR beta chain was seen many times. Its antigen is not known. The data derive from a study of Graves' ophthalmopathy and Graves' hyperthyroidism. Germline-derived CDR1 and CDR2 are MNHNS and SASEGT. After removal of 10 bases from V and 5 bases from J, the junction contained 13 bases not matched to a gene. This CDR3 spans 14 amino acids. The study amplified TCR beta CDR3 regions using RNA transcripts. Second-round multiplex PCR came after first-round RT-PCR with HTBI primers. TCRdb used MiXCR to reprocess the multiplex PCR reads, holding one entry per CDR3 protein. The sample consists of around 1,200,000 distinct CDR3 sequences, around a third of them appearing once. The study's findings and limits: In separating ophthalmopathy from stable hyperthyroidism, a 13-signature model achieved 87.88% sensitivity and about 80% specificity.

Patients newly diagnosed with hyperthyroidism, under 2 months' duration, were aged 18 to 65, the study reports. Other autoimmune diseases, uncontrolled infections, pregnancy or lactation ruled patients out of participation. Source material: peripheral blood or thyroid tissue (not recorded which). This TCR was recovered from an adult man with Graves' hyperthyroidism. V usage is TRBV6-1 and J usage is TRBJ2-5; 7 nucleotides line up with TRBD1. The CDR3, as DNA: TGTGCCACCGAGTCTTCCGGGACAGTCGAGACCCAGTACTTC. Its protein is CATESSGTVETQYF.